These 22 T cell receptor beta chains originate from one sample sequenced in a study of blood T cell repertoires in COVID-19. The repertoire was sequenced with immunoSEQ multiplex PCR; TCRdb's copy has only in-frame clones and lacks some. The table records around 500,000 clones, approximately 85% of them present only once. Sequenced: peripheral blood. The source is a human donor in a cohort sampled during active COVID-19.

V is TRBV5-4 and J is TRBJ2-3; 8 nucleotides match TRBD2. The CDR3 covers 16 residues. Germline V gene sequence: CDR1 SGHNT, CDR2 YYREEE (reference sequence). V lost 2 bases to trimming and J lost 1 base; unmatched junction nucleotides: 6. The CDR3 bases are TGTGCCAGCAGCTTTCAAGCGGGAGAGGGCACAGATACGCAGTATTTT. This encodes CASSFQAGEGTDTQYF. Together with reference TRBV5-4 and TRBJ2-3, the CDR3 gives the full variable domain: ETGVTQSPTHLIKTRGQQVTLRCSSQSGHNTVSWYQQALGQGPQFIFQYYREEENGRGNFPPRFSGLQFPNYSSELNVNALELDDSALYLCASSFQAGEGTDTQYFGPGTRLTVL.

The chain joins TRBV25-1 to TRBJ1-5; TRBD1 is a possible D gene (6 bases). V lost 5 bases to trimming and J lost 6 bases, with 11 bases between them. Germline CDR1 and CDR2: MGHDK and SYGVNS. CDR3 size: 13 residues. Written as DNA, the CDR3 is TGTGCCAGCAGTTTCGGACAGTTTCAGCCCCAGCATTTT. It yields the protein CASSFGQFQPQHF. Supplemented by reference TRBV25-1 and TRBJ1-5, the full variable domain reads EADIYQTPRYLVIGTGKKITLECSQTMGHDKMYWYQQDPGMELHLIHYSYGVNSTEKGDLSSESTVSRIRTEHFPLTLESARPSHTSQYLCASSFGQFQPQHFGDGTRLSIL.

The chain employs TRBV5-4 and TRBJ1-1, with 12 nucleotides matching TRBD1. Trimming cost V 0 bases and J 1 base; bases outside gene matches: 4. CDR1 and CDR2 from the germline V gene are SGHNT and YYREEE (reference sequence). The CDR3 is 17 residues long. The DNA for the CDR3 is TGTGCCAGCAGCTTGGATTGGGACAGGGGGCGGAACACTGAAGCTTTCTTT. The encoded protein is CASSLDWDRGRNTEAFF.

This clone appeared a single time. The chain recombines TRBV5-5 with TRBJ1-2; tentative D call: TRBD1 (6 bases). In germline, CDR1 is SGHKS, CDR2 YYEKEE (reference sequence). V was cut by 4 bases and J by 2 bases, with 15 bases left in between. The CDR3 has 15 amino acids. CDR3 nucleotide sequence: TGTGCCAGCAGCCCGACGACAGGAATGAACTATGGCTACACCTTC. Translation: CASSPTTGMNYGYTF.

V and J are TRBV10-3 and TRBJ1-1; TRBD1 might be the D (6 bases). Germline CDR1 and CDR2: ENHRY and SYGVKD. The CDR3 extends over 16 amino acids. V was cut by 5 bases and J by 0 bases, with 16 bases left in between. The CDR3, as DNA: TGTGCCATCAGTACATCCGAGGACAGCCTGAACACTGAAGCTTTCTTT. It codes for CAISTSEDSLNTEAFF.

CDR3 region: CASSSGFQRFF. CDR3 in DNA: TGTGCCAGCAGCTCCGGTTTCCAACGGTTCTTT. This chain uses TRBV11-2 with TRBJ1-1; D gene unclear. CDR3 length: 11 residues. Germline loops: CDR1 SGHAT, CDR2 FQNNGV. Trimming took off 4 bases at V and 14 bases at J, with 14 bases between the two ends. The entire variable domain, with the rest obtained from reference TRBV11-2 and TRBJ1-1, is as follows: EAGVAQSPRYKIIEKRQSVAFWCNPISGHATLYWYQQILGQGPKLLIQFQNNGVVDDSQLPKDRFSAERLKGVDSTLKIQPAKLEDSAVYLCASSSGFQRFFGQGTRLTVV.

CDR3 sequence: CASSRLMGRNYGYTF. The CDR3 nucleotides are TGTGCCAGCAGCAGGTTAATGGGCAGAAACTATGGCTACACCTTC. The chain uses TRBV21-1 and TRBJ1-2; TRBD1, as called in the table, went unchecked against the DNA. TRBV21-1 is marked as a pseudogene. The CDR3 has 15 residues.

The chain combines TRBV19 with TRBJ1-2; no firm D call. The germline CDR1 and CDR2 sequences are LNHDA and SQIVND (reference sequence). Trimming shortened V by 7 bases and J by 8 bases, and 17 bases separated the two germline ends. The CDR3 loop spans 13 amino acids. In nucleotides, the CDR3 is TGTGCCAGTACCCCAGACCGGGAGGGAGGCTACACCTTC. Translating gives CASTPDREGGYTF.

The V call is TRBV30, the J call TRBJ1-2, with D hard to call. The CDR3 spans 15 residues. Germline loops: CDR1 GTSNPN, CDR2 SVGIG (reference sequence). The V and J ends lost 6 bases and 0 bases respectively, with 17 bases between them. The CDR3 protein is CACSKGAGPNYGYTF. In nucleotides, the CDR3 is TGTGCCTGCTCTAAGGGAGCAGGACCTAACTATGGCTACACCTTC. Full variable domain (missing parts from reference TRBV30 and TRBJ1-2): SQTIHQWPATLVQPVGSPLSLECTVEGTSNPNLYWYRQAAGRGLQLLFYSVGIGQISSEVPQNLSASRPQDRQFILSSKKLLLSDSGFYLCACSKGAGPNYGYTFGSGTRLTVV.

The CDR3 region is CASSPRTRNIQYF. The CDR3 DNA is TGTGCCAGCAGTCCCCGGACTAGAAACATTCAGTACTTC. The gene calls are TRBV7-2 and TRBJ2-4; 7 bases fit TRBD2. CDR3 length equals 13 residues. V lost 6 bases and J lost 6; bases outside the gene matches: 5. Germline values: CDR1 SGHTA, CDR2 FQGNSA.

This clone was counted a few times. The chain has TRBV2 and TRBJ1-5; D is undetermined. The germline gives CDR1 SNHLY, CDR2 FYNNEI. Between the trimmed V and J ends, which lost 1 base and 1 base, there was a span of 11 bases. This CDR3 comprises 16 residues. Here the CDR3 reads CASSEGETRSNQPQHF. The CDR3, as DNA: TGTGCCAGCAGTGAAGGGGAGACTCGAAGCAATCAGCCCCAGCATTTT.

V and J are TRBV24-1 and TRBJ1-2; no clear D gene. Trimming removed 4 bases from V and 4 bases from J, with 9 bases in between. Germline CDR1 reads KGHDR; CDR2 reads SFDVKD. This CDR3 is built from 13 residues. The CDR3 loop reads CATSERALYGYTF. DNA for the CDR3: TGTGCCACCAGTGAGAGGGCCCTCTATGGCTACACCTTC.

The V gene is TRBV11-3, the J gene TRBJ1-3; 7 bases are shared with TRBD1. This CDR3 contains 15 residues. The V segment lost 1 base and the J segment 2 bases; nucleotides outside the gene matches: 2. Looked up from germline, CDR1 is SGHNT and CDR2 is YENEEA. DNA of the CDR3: TGTGCCAGCAGCTTAGCGGGACAGCCTGGAAACACCATATATTTT. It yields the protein CASSLAGQPGNTIYF.

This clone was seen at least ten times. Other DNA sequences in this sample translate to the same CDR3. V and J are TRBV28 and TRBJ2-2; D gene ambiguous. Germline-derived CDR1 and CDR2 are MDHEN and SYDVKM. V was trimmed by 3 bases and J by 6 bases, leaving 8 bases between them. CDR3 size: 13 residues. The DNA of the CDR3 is TGTGCCAGCAGTTTCGAAATAGCCGGGGAGCTGTTTTTT. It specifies CASSFEIAGELFF.

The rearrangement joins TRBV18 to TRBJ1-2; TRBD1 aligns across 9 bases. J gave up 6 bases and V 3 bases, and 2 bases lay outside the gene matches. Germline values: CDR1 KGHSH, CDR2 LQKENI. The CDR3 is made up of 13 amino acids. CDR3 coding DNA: TGTGCCAGCTCACCCCGGACAGGGGATGGCTACACCTTC. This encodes CASSPRTGDGYTF.

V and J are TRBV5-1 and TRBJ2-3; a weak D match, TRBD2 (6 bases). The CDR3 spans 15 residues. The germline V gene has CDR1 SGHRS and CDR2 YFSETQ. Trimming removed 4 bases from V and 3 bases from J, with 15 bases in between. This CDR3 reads CASSPTSKGTDTQYF. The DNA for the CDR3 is TGCGCCAGCAGCCCGACTAGTAAGGGGACAGATACGCAGTATTTT.

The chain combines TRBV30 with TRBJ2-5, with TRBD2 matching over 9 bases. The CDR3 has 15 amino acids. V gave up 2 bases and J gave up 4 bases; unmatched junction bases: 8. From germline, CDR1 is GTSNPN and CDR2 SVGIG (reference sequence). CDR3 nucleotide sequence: TGTGCCTGGAGTTCTGCTAGCGGGACGAGAGAGACCCAGTACTTC. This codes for CAWSSASGTRETQYF.

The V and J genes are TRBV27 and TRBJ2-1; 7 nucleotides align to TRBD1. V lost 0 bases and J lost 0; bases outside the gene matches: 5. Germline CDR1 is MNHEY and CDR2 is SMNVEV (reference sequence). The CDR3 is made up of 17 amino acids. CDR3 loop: CASSLSVTGSSYNEQFF. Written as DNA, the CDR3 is TGTGCCAGCAGTTTATCTGTGACAGGGAGCTCCTACAATGAGCAGTTCTTC.

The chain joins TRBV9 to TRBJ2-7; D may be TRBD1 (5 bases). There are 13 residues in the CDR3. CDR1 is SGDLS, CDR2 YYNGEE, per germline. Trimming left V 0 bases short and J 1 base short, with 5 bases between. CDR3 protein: CASSVAGSYEQYF. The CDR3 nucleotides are TGTGCCAGCAGCGTAGCAGGGTCCTACGAGCAGTACTTC.

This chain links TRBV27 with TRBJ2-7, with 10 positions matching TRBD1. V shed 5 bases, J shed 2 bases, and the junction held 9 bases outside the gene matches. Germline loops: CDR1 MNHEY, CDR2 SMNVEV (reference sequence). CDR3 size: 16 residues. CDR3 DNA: TGTGCCAGCAGTAGGCGATCCGGGACAGGGGCCTACGAGCAGTACTTC. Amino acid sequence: CASSRRSGTGAYEQYF.

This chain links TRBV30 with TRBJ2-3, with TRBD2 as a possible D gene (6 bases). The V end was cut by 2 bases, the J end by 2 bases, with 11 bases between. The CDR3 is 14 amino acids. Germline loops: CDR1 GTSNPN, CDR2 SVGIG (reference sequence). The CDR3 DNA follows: TGTGCCTGGAGTCCCCGCGGGGACACAGATACGCAGTATTTT. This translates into CAWSPRGDTDTQYF.

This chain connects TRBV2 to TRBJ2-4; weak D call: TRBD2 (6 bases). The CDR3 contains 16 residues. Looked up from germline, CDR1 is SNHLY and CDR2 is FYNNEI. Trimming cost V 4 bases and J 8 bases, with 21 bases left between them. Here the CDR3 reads CASSGFGRGPQDIQYF. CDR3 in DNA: TGTGCCAGCAGTGGGTTCGGGCGGGGACCTCAGGACATTCAGTACTTC.